This T cell receptor (beta chain) emerged from a study of T cells in Graves' hyperthyroidism and ophthalmopathy. V was shortened by 9 bases and J by 6 bases, with 21 bases between the two germline ends. The CDR3 is 14 amino acids. Germline CDR1 and CDR2: LNHDA and SQIVND (reference sequence). Amplified TCR beta CDR3 regions derived from RNA transcripts. The HTBI primer set was used in a first-round RT-PCR of the TCR CDR3. TCRdb independently ran MiXCR on the multiplex PCR reads; one entry per CDR3 protein. The profile shows approximately 490,000 distinct CDR3 sequences, 22% of them singletons. This clonotype was seen only a few times.

The genes are TRBV19 and TRBJ2-7, with D perhaps matching TRBD1 or TRBD2 (6 bases each). Sequenced input: blood. The receptor was isolated from a woman in her seventies with Graves' ophthalmopathy. The CDR3 loop is CASRAGTKVGEQYF. The CDR3 coding sequence is TGTGCCAGCCGGGCGGGGACAAAGGTAGGCGAGCAGTACTTC.